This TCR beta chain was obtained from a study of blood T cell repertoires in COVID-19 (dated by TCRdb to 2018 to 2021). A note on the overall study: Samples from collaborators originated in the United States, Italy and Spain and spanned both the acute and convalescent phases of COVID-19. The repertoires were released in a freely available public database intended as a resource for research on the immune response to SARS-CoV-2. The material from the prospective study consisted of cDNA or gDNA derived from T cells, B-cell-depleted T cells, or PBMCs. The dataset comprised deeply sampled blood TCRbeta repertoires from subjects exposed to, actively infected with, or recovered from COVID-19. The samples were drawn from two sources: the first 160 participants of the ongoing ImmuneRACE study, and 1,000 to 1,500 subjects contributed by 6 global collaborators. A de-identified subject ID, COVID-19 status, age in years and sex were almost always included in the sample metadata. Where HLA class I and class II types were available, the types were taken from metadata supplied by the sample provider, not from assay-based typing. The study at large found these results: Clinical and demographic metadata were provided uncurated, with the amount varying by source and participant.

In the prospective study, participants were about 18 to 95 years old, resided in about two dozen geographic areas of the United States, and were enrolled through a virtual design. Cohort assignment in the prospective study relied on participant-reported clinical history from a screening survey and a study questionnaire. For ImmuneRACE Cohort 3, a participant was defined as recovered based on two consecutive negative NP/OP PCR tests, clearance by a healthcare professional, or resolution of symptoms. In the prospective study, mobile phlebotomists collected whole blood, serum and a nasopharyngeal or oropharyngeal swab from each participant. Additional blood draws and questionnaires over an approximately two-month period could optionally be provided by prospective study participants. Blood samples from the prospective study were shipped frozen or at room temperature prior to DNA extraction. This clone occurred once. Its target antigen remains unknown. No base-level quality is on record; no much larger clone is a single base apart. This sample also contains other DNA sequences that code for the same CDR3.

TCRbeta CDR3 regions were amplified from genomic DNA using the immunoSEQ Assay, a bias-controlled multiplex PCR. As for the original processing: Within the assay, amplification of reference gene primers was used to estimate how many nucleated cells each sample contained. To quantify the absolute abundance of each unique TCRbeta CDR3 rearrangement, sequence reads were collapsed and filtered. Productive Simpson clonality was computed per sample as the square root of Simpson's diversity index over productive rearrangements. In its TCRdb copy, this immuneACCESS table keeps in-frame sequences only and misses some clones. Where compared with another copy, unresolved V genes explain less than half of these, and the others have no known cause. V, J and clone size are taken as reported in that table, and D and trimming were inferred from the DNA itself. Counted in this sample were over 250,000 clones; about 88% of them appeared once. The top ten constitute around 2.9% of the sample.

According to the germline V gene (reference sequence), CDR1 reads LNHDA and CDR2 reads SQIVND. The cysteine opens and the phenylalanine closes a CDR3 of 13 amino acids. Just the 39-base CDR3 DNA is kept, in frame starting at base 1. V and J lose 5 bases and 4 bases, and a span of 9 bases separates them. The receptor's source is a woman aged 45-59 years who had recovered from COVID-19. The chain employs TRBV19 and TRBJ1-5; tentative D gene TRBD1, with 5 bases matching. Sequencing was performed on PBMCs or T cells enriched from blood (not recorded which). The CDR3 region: CASSQGGNQPQHF. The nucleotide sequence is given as TGTGCCAGTAGTCAGGGAGGAAATCAGCCCCAGCATTTT.